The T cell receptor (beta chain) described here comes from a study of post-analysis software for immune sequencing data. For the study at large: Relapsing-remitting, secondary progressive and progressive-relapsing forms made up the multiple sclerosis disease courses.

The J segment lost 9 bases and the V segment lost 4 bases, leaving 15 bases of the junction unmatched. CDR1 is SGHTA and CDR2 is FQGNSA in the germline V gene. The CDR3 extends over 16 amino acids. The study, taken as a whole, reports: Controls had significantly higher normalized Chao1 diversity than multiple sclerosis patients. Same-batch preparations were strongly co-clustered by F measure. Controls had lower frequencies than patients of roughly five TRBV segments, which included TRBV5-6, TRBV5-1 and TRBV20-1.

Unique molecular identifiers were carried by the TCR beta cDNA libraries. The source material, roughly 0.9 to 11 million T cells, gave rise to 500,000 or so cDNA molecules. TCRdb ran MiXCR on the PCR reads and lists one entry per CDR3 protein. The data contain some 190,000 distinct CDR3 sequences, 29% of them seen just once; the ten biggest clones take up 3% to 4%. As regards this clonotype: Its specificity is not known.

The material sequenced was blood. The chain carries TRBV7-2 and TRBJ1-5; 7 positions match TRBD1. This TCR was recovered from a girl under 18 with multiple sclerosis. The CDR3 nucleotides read TGTGCCAGCAGCTCAGCAGGGAAAGGGGGCCAGGGGCCCCAGCATTTT. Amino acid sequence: CASSSAGKGGQGPQHF.